This TCR beta chain was obtained from a study of beta chain features in type 1 diabetes (dated by TCRdb to the late 2010s). About the investigation overall: Mean age, gender distribution, total cell number and subset yield were not different between patients and healthy donors. A total of roughly 110 million sorted cells were examined across all samples, and the number of cells per subset was strongly correlated with RNA yield. Regulatory and stem cell-like memory subsets were isolated from only 8 patients and 8 healthy donors, whereas naive and central memory subsets came from all 30 or so donors. In the study, TCRB repertoires of sorted circulating CD4+ T cell subsets from recently diagnosed type 1 diabetes patients were compared with those of matched healthy donors.

A single peripheral blood draw of approximately 100 mL on average was collected from each donor into heparinised tubes. A BD FACSAria II and a panel including CD45RO, CCR7, CD25, CD127, CD95 and CD27 were used to sort naive, central memory, regulatory and stem cell-like memory CD4+ T cells. Purity was above 95% for every sorted population. Right away, PBMCs were isolated by Lymphoprep density gradient centrifugation and were stained directly, with no culture step. So that batch effects would be minimized, each experiment stained and sorted samples in pairs, pairing one healthy donor with one patient. This clone came up a few times. The antigen it binds to is not known. No base-level quality is on record; no much larger clone is a single base apart. The CDR3 covers 17 residues, taking in both the cysteine and the phenylalanine. Only the CDR3 DNA stays, 51 bases, in frame from base 1. From V the trimming removes 4 bases and from J it removes 3 bases, while the gene matches leave 8 bases of the junction unaccounted for. Based on the germline V gene, the CDR1 and CDR2 sequences are SGHTA and FQGNSA.

The High Capacity cDNA Reverse Transcription Kit was used to reverse transcribe all of the isolated RNA, meaning that expressed TCRB transcripts were what got sequenced. Naive, central memory and regulatory T cell samples underwent deep immunoSEQ sequencing, averaging roughly 3.5 million total reads per sample. Sorted cells were lysed in RLT buffer, and RNA was extracted using DNase-treated RNeasy Micro or Mini kits according to cell number. Each cell subset was processed separately to prevent cross-contamination, with patient and healthy donor samples processed together. Using the immunoSEQ multiplex PCR, TCRB sequences were amplified from cDNA into 87-bp fragments spanning the CDR3 region. Sequencing of the amplicons was performed on the Illumina HiSeq platform. The source study handled its data this way. PCR bias was computationally corrected using synthetic template baselines, reads within Hamming distance 2 were collapsed, and singletons that could not be merged were discarded. Reads were aligned against IMGT to assign V, D and J genes, CDR3 length and insertions or deletions at six rearrangement sites. Within each subset, clonotype counts were normalized to the number of sorted cells before true diversity and Gini coefficients were calculated with the tcR R package. Repertoire sharing was quantified using the overlap coefficient calculated on TCRB nucleotide sequences. TCRdb took this table from immuneACCESS and kept in-frame rearrangements with V and J called. Such tables lack part of the clones; where checked against another copy, unresolved V genes explain under half of the gap, and the rest is unexplained. D and trimming were read from the DNA, whereas the V and J calls and clone size are those reported in that table. This sample has about 340,000 clones in its table, and roughly 8% of those were observed once. Together, the top ten hold 0.44% of the sample.

Broader findings and caveats from the paper: Shorter templates might have been favored by PCR, but patient and control samples were amplified and corrected together, so both groups would have been affected equally by any skew. Fewer insertions and more nucleotide deletions at VDJ recombination sites were observed in patients with type 1 diabetes, implying thymic rearrangement abnormalities. A moderate but significant shortening of TCRB CDR3 length was observed in type 1 diabetes patients in all four CD4+ subsets. Because cDNA was sequenced instead of genomic DNA, highly expressing activated cells could be over-represented, though the groups showed no difference in activation or CD3 levels. Naive, central memory and regulatory TCRB repertoires appeared to be more similar among patients than among healthy donors. HLA sub-analyses involved small numbers of individuals, so any influence of HLA type on TCRB rearrangement remained unresolved.

The chain links TRBV7-2 with TRBJ2-2; the junction holds 10 bases that match TRBD2. This TCR was sampled from a woman in her late teens or twenties in good health. The specimen was central memory CD4+ T cells from blood. The sequenced DNA: TGTGCCAGCAGCTCCCTCTTACTAGCGGGGCACACCGGGGAGCTGTTTTTT. This translates into CASSSLLLAGHTGELFF.